The 18 T cell receptor beta chains in this list originate from one sample, sequenced in a study of blood T cell repertoires in COVID-19. Sequencing was performed with immunoSEQ multiplex PCR; in TCRdb, only in-frame clones are kept and a portion is missing. Here the sample spans fewer than 250,000 clones, approximately 90% being singletons. Material for sequencing was PBMCs or T cells enriched from blood (not recorded which). The receptors derive from a man in his thirties or forties who had recovered from COVID-19.

In this sample, this clone turned up once. The chain uses TRBV7-6 and TRBJ1-2, with 7 bases identical to TRBD1. This CDR3 comprises 16 residues. CDR1 and CDR2 (germline): SGHVS, FNYEAQ. J was trimmed by 8 bases and V by 2 bases; bases with no gene match: 14. The CDR3 DNA follows: TGTGCCAGCAGCTTAATGGCAGGGGGTAACTCGGAAGGCTACACCTTC. This translates into CASSLMAGGNSEGYTF.

This clone was seen a few times. The chain is built from TRBV4-1 and TRBJ1-3, with D perhaps TRBD1 (6 bases). CDR3 size: 18 residues. The germline V gene encodes CDR1 MGHRA and CDR2 YSYEKL. The V end was cut by 0 bases, the J end by 4 bases, with 19 bases between. CDR3 sequence (DNA): TGCGCCAGCAGCCAAGAAACAGCCGGGGGGGCGCAAGGAAACACCATATATTTT. It yields the protein CASSQETAGGAQGNTIYF.

The chain joins TRBV4-2 to TRBJ2-7, with 8 bases matching TRBD2. There are 15 residues in the CDR3. V lost 0 bases, J lost 3 bases, and 4 bases stayed unmatched. CDR1 is LGHNA and CDR2 is YNFKEQ in the germline V gene. The CDR3 region has the DNA TGTGCCAGCAGCCAAGAGGCGGGAGGCTTCTACGAGCAGTACTTC. Protein: CASSQEAGGFYEQYF.

The gene calls are TRBV4-2 and TRBJ1-4; D remains unclear. There are 15 residues in the CDR3. Trimming took 0 bases from V and 4 from J, leaving 9 bases between them. CDR1 and CDR2 from the germline V gene are LGHNA and YNFKEQ. In nucleotides, the CDR3 is TGTGCCAGCAGCCAAGAGTACAGAAATAATGAAAAACTGTTTTTT. This gives the protein CASSQEYRNNEKLFF.

This chain links TRBV5-4 with TRBJ2-3, with D maybe TRBD2 (6 bases). CDR1 is SGHNT and CDR2 is YYREEE in the germline V gene (reference sequence). V lost 4 bases and J lost 5, with 14 bases in between. CDR3 length: 14 residues. The CDR3 here is CASSRPGVGDTQYF. The DNA of the CDR3 is TGTGCCAGCAGCCGCCCGGGGGTAGGAGATACGCAGTATTTT.

This chain joins TRBV19 and TRBJ1-1, with D unresolved. The CDR3 covers 11 residues. Trimming took 6 bases from V and 4 from J, leaving 6 bases between them. Germline V gene sequence: CDR1 LNHDA, CDR2 SQIVND (reference sequence). CDR3 loop: CASREGTEAFF. Here the CDR3 DNA reads TGTGCCAGTAGAGAGGGCACTGAAGCTTTCTTT.

The chain combines TRBV28 with TRBJ1-5; 7 positions match TRBD1. V lost 0 bases, J lost 4 bases, and 3 bases stayed unmatched. This CDR3 comprises 15 residues. Germline loops: CDR1 MDHEN, CDR2 SYDVKM. CDR3: CASSLWDRTNQPQHF. CDR3 coding DNA: TGTGCCAGCAGTTTATGGGACAGGACGAATCAGCCCCAGCATTTT.

This chain joins TRBV7-2 and TRBJ1-1; no firm D call. The CDR3 extends over 13 amino acids. Germline CDR1 is SGHTA and CDR2 is FQGNSA. Deletions cut 3 bases from V and 5 bases from J, with 10 bases between. CDR3 sequence reads: CASSFGSWTEAFF. In DNA, the CDR3 is TGTGCCAGCAGCTTCGGTTCCTGGACTGAAGCTTTCTTT.

The chain has TRBV28 and TRBJ1-1, with TRBD1 identical over 7 bases. Trimming cost V 6 bases and J 4 bases; bases outside gene matches: 8. The CDR3 contains 14 residues. The germline CDR1 and CDR2 sequences are MDHEN and SYDVKM. The CDR3 DNA is TGTGCCAGCAGCCGGGACAGCCTGATCACTGAAGCTTTCTTT. Translated: CASSRDSLITEAFF.

This clone was found once. The chain combines TRBV7-9 with TRBJ2-7; 9 nucleotides match TRBD1. V was pared by 5 bases and J by 3 bases, with 14 bases of the junction left unmatched. Per germline, CDR1 SEHNR and CDR2 FQNEAQ (reference sequence). This CDR3 is built from 17 residues. DNA of the CDR3: TGTGCCAGCAGCAACCGGGACAGGGCGCCCCTGGTCTACGAGCAGTACTTC. Translation: CASSNRDRAPLVYEQYF.

In this sample, this clone turned up once. The chain recombines TRBV24-1 with TRBJ1-6; D is perhaps TRBD1 (5 bases). Trimming left V 5 bases short and J 9 bases short, with 10 bases between. Germline V gives CDR1 KGHDR, CDR2 SFDVKD. This CDR3 is built from 13 residues. The CDR3 loop is CATSGGGSSPLHF. CDR3 nucleotides: TGTGCCACCAGTGGGGGGGGAAGTTCACCCCTCCACTTT.

V and J are TRBV5-8 and TRBJ2-7; 8 bases agree with TRBD1. J was trimmed by 5 bases and V by 5 bases; bases with no gene match: 3. Germline-derived CDR1 and CDR2 are SGHTS and YDEGEE. The CDR3 consists of 12 residues. CDR3 residues: CASSLTGDEQYF. The CDR3 nucleotides are TGTGCCAGCAGTTTGACAGGGGACGAGCAGTACTTC.

This clone is a singleton in its sample. A read error may produce the germline difference seen at one junction end. This chain joins TRBV29-1 and TRBJ1-2; 9 bases are a match to TRBD1. This CDR3 comprises 12 residues. CDR1 is SQVTM, CDR2 ANQGSEA, per germline. CDR3 nucleotide sequence: TGCAGCGTGGAAGGACAGGGGCATGGCTACACCTTC. As protein: CSVEGQGHGYTF.

The genes are TRBV20-1 and TRBJ2-5, with D perhaps matching TRBD2 (6 bases). The CDR3 length is 11 residues. The V end lost 3 bases, the J end lost 4 bases, and 6 bases lay between the germline ends. The germline V gene encodes CDR1 DFQATT and CDR2 SNEGSKA (reference sequence). The CDR3 DNA sequence: TGCAGTGCTAGGCGGGGAGAGACCCAGTACTTC. Translated: CSARRGETQYF.

This clone was seen once. The J gene is TRBJ2-2, the V gene TRBV13; D unclear. V lost 5 bases and J 2 bases, leaving 15 bases between the germline ends. The CDR3 runs 16 residues. Per the germline V gene, CDR1 is PRHDT and CDR2 is FYEKMQ (reference sequence). The CDR3 DNA is TGTGCCAGCAGCCCACCTAACTCCCGAAACACCGGGGAGCTGTTTTTT. Its protein product is CASSPPNSRNTGELFF.

The chain recombines TRBV7-2 with TRBJ1-1; a possible D gene is TRBD1 (5 bases). Trimming took 3 bases from V and 4 from J, leaving 12 bases between them. The CDR3 sequence is 14 residues long. CDR1 SGHTA and CDR2 FQGNSA come from the germline V gene. CDR3 nucleotide sequence: TGTGCCAGCAGCTTTCCGGGACTGGGCACTGAAGCTTTCTTT. It yields the protein CASSFPGLGTEAFF.

This chain connects TRBV6-5 to TRBJ1-1; possible D gene TRBD1, 6 bases. In germline, CDR1 is MNHEY, CDR2 SVGAGI. Trimming took 5 bases from V and 5 from J, leaving 15 bases between them. The CDR3 is 14 amino acids. CDR3 amino acids: CASSTTGRGTEAFF. The DNA for the CDR3 is TGTGCCAGCAGTACTACAGGGAGGGGAACTGAAGCTTTCTTT.

This chain links TRBV6-2 or TRBV6-3 with TRBJ2-2; TRBD1 matches 11 bases. The length of the CDR3 is 15 residues. V dropped 5 bases and J dropped 5; count of bases not matched to a gene: 4. The germline CDR1 and CDR2 sequences are MNHEY and SVGEGT. The CDR3 DNA reads as TGTGCCAGCAGTGGACAGGGGGCGGGGACCGGGGAGCTGTTTTTT. It is translated as CASSGQGAGTGELFF.